This T cell receptor (beta chain) is from a study of regulatory T cells in long-lasting Graves disease. As for the study in general: Over 5 years of antithyroid drugs with positive TSH receptor antibodies was taken to mean persistent Graves' disease.

Time point given: persistent/refractory GD, antithyroid drugs over 5 years with positive TRAb. After RNA was extracted from PBMCs, the TCR library was made from it. Overall study findings and caveats: Small numbers of samples may have cut accuracy. Compared with new cases, persistent Graves' patients showed reduced TCR diversity.

This CDR3 has 15 residues. In germline, CDR1 is SGHRS, CDR2 YFSETQ. V was shortened by 2 bases and J by 4 bases, with 15 bases between the two germline ends. Arm-PCR of CDR3 regions and iRepertoire HTBI primers were the basis on which TCR beta libraries were built. Original methodology: Across the samples, identification revealed some 64 TRBV and 12 to 15 TRBJ segments. Via MiXCR, TCRdb re-called the multiplex PCR reads, giving one row per CDR3 protein. These V and J calls derive from TCRdb rather than the authors' analysis. Of under 500,000 distinct CDR3 sequences in the sample, 20% to 25% were seen once. This clonotype turned up a few times. Antigen unknown.

The TCR was taken from a female donor with Graves disease. V and J are TRBV5-1 and TRBJ1-1, with D perhaps TRBD1 (5 bases). Source: peripheral blood mononuclear cells (PBMCs), taken when the disease was refractory, from a patient treated with antithyroid drugs. The CDR3 protein is CASSFKGAGGTEAFF. The CDR3 DNA reads as TGCGCCAGCAGCTTTAAAGGGGCCGGGGGCACTGAAGCTTTCTTT.